This entry concerns a single TCR beta chain. Measured with immunoSEQ multiplex PCR; TCRdb has only the in-frame clones, and not every one. The table lists some 74,000 clones, approximately 76% of them singletons. The CDR3 contains 16 residues. Trimming removed 3 bases from V and 0 bases from J, with 9 bases in between. Germline values: CDR1 LNHDA, CDR2 SQIVND (reference sequence). This sample is part of a study of blood T cell repertoires in COVID-19. Sequences were obtained from peripheral blood. V and J are TRBV19 and TRBJ2-6; D may be TRBD1 (6 bases). This sequence was found in a man between 70 and 80 years old with active or convalescent COVID-19. The CDR3 sequence is CASSMGHISGANVLTF. As DNA, the CDR3 is TGTGCCAGTAGTATGGGACACATCTCTGGGGCCAACGTCCTGACTTTC.